This T cell receptor (beta chain) appears in the sequencing data of a study of glioma-infiltrating T cells. The study's findings and limits: Patients with low tissue-blood divergence carried a signature set of shared blood CDR3 motifs. Tissue-blood divergence was below expectation in non-neoplastic patients, above in gliomas.

Per the germline V gene, CDR1 is SGHAT and CDR2 is FQNNGV. Trimming stripped 5 bases from V and 2 bases from J, with 3 bases between. The CDR3 consists of 11 residues. TCR alpha and beta CDR3 regions were amplified from RNA using iRepertoire nested multiplex PCR. From the multiplex PCR reads, TCRdb called clonotypes with MiXCR, one entry per CDR3 protein. The table lists roughly 350,000 distinct CDR3 sequences, 41% of them singletons, with around 12% in the top ten. The sample holds a few counts of this clonotype. As yet, its antigen is unknown. A clone one base away is much larger, so this may be a read error.

The sequencing sample was made of glioma tissue, nonneoplastic brain tissue, or PBMCs (not recorded which). The sequence derives from a human donor with low-grade glioma or glioblastoma, undergoing nonglioma brain surgery, or in good health (not recorded which). The chain has TRBV11-2 and TRBJ2-5; unclear D gene. The CDR3 protein is CASSHQETQYF. CDR3 bases: TGTGCCAGCAGCCATCAAGAGACCCAGTACTTC.